This TCR beta chain comes out of a study of blood T cell repertoires in COVID-19. Trimming took 3 bases from V and 1 from J, leaving 6 bases between them. Germline CDR1 and CDR2: SEHNR and FQNEAQ (reference sequence). The CDR3 has 13 amino acids. Repertoires were generated with immunoSEQ multiplex PCR, while TCRdb's copy carries only in-frame clones and drops some. The data show about 180,000 clones, around 82% seen once. Material for sequencing was peripheral blood. The chain combines TRBV7-9 with TRBJ1-2; D not resolved. The sequence came from a man aged 80 or over with COVID-19, enrolled during active disease. The CDR3 region is CASSFPVNYGYTF. In nucleotides, the CDR3 is TGTGCCAGCAGCTTCCCCGTTAACTATGGCTACACCTTC.